Listed below are T cell receptor beta chains from one sample, sequenced in a study of T cell responses to AZD1222 COVID-19 vaccine. The data were produced by immunoSEQ multiplex PCR, yet TCRdb's version contains in-frame clones alone and is incomplete. The repertoire holds approximately 140,000 clones, with just over 90% as singletons. The sample here was peripheral blood, taken on day 0 of MenACWY control vaccination. The receptors come from an adult in good health. The CDR3 runs from the conserved cysteine through the conserved F or W. The order of the fields is J gene, clone size, V gene, D gene, CDR3 protein, CDR3 DNA. A D gene is named only where the DNA matches it firmly. Clone size is stated in some rows and not others, as once, few, many or a class when expanded.

TRBJ2-1	-	TRBV28	-	CASSRPLPQGTTRNEQFF	TGTGCCAGCAGTCGACCGCTTCCACAGGGGACTACACGCAATGAGCAGTTCTTC
TRBJ1-2	once	TRBV18	TRBD1	CASSPSMTGPSTLGYGYTF	TGTGCCAGCTCACCCTCTATGACAGGGCCCTCCACTCTCGGGTATGGCTACACCTTC
TRBJ1-2	many	TRBV7-2	-	CASSQGQGYGYTF	TGTGCCAGCAGCCAGGGGCAGGGTTACGGCTACACCTTC
TRBJ2-1	-	TRBV4-1	TRBD2	CASSQVGASGREWEQFF	TGCGCCAGCAGCCAAGTCGGGGCTAGCGGGAGGGAATGGGAGCAGTTCTTC
TRBJ1-5	-	TRBV28	-	CATHDPTFEDSNQPQHF	TGTGCCACTCACGACCCGACTTTCGAGGATAGCAATCAGCCCCAGCATTTT
TRBJ1-6	-	TRBV2	TRBD1	CASSGQGALSPLHF	TGTGCCAGCAGTGGACAGGGGGCACTTTCACCCCTCCACTTT
TRBJ1-1	once	TRBV6-5	-	CASSYQGPNTEAFF	TGTGCCAGCAGTTACCAGGGCCCGAACACTGAAGCTTTCTTT
TRBJ1-2	-	TRBV27	-	CASSSRTDGYTF	TGTGCCAGCAGTTCGAGGACAGATGGCTACACCTTC
TRBJ1-5	-	TRBV27	TRBD1	CASSMTGYNQPQHF	TGTGCCAGCAGTATGACAGGGTACAATCAGCCCCAGCATTTT
TRBJ2-3	once	TRBV9	-	CASSVPGLSTDTQYF	TGTGCCAGCAGCGTCCCGGGACTGAGCACAGATACGCAGTATTTT
TRBJ2-1	-	TRBV11-2	-	CASSSSQRSNEQFF	TGTGCCAGCAGCTCTAGCCAAAGGTCCAATGAGCAGTTCTTC
TRBJ2-2	-	TRBV11-3	-	CASSLGAANTGELFF	TGTGCCAGCAGCTTAGGGGCAGCAAACACCGGGGAGCTGTTTTTT
TRBJ1-4	-	TRBV7-2	-	CASSPRGNEKLFF	TGTGCCAGCAGCCCCCGCGGTAATGAAAAACTGTTTTTT
TRBJ2-7	-	TRBV6-5	-	CASSRTAGQYEQYF	TGTGCCAGCAGCAGGACAGCCGGTCAATACGAGCAGTACTTC
TRBJ2-7	-	TRBV3-1/TRBV3-2	-	CASSQGGVLIYEQYF	TGTGCCAGCAGCCAAGGGGGGGTCCTAATCTACGAGCAGTACTTC
TRBJ2-1	-	TRBV27	-	CATSRGGSPALNEQFF	TGTGCCACCAGTCGAGGCGGGTCCCCTGCCCTCAATGAGCAGTTCTTC
TRBJ1-6	once	TRBV12-3/TRBV12-4	-	CASSFQGDSPLHF	TGTGCCAGCAGTTTCCAGGGAGATTCACCCCTCCACTTT
TRBJ1-4	-	TRBV15	TRBD1	CATSPRDRVYEKLFF	TGTGCCACCAGCCCCCGGGACAGGGTTTATGAAAAACTGTTTTTT
TRBJ2-1	-	TRBV4-1	-	CASSRQDYNEQFF	TGCGCCAGCAGCAGACAGGACTACAATGAGCAGTTCTTC
TRBJ2-7	-	TRBV7-9	-	CASSKLGPGVGEQYF	TGTGCCAGCAGCAAACTAGGGCCAGGCGTCGGCGAGCAGTACTTC
TRBJ1-3	-	TRBV27	TRBD1	CASSFDRRTGAGNTIYF	TGTGCCAGCAGTTTTGATCGGAGGACAGGGGCTGGAAACACCATATATTTT
TRBJ2-1	-	TRBV27	-	CASSRLPNPYNEQFF	TGTGCCAGCAGCAGACTTCCGAACCCTTACAATGAGCAGTTCTTC
TRBJ1-5	-	TRBV12-3/TRBV12-4	-	CASSWGVEPQHF	TGTGCCAGCAGTTGGGGGGTGGAACCCCAGCATTTT
TRBJ2-7	-	TRBV27	TRBD2	CASSLDGRSSYEQYF	TGTGCCAGCAGCTTGGACGGGAGGAGCTCCTACGAGCAGTACTTC
TRBJ1-1	once	TRBV15	-	CATSRLPTPEAFF	TGTGCCACCAGCAGACTCCCAACCCCTGAAGCTTTCTTT
TRBJ1-4	-	TRBV4-1	-	CASSQEGRGDGKLFF	TGCGCCAGCAGCCAAGAAGGAAGGGGGGATGGAAAACTGTTTTTT
TRBJ1-5	-	TRBV27	TRBD1	CASSWRGGYSNQPQHF	TGTGCCAGCAGTTGGAGAGGGGGCTACAGCAATCAGCCCCAGCATTTT
TRBJ1-3	-	TRBV6-5	TRBD1	CASSYGTAGNTIYF	TGTGCCAGCAGTTACGGGACAGCTGGAAACACCATATATTTT
TRBJ2-7	-	TRBV27	-	CASSLVAELSHEQYF	TGTGCCAGCAGTTTAGTAGCGGAACTATCGCACGAGCAGTACTTC
TRBJ2-3	-	TRBV3-1/TRBV3-2	-	CASSQMGDTQYF	TGTGCCAGCAGCCAAATGGGGGATACGCAGTATTTT
TRBJ1-3	few	TRBV19	-	CASSFSGNTIYF	TGTGCCAGTAGTTTCTCTGGAAACACCATATATTTT
TRBJ2-5	-	TRBV7-9	-	CASSLAKGQETQYF	TGTGCCAGCAGCTTAGCGAAGGGACAAGAGACCCAGTACTTC
TRBJ1-6	-	TRBV7-2	-	CASVPYNSPLHF	TGTGCCTCGGTACCTTATAATTCACCCCTCCACTTT
TRBJ2-2	-	TRBV9	-	CASSAPREFNTGELFF	TGTGCCAGCAGCGCCCCTAGGGAGTTTAACACCGGGGAGCTGTTTTTT
TRBJ1-5	-	TRBV7-8	-	CASSLADSSNQPQHF	TGTGCCAGCAGCTTAGCGGATAGTAGCAATCAGCCCCAGCATTTT
TRBJ2-7	-	TRBV6-5	-	CASETPGFEQYF	TGTGCCAGCGAGACCCCCGGGTTCGAGCAGTACTTC
TRBJ1-2	-	TRBV6-5	-	CASSYSIQGGFGYTF	TGTGCCAGCAGTTACTCGATCCAAGGGGGGTTTGGCTACACCTTC
TRBJ2-3	once	TRBV3-1/TRBV3-2	-	CASSLGPSTDTQYF	TGTGCCAGCAGCCTGGGACCAAGCACAGATACGCAGTATTTT
TRBJ1-2	-	TRBV4-1	-	CASSQDQVNYGYTF	TGCGCCAGCAGCCAAGACCAGGTTAACTATGGCTACACCTTC
TRBJ1-3	-	TRBV21-1	-	CASSKVGRSDSGNTIYF	TGTGCCAGCAGCAAAGTCGGCAGGTCAGACTCTGGAAACACCATATATTTT
TRBJ2-2	-	TRBV9	-	CASSPGSNTGELFF	TGTGCCAGCAGCCCCGGGTCTAACACCGGGGAGCTGTTTTTT
TRBJ2-3	-	TRBV4-2	TRBD2	CASSQGLAGGPDTQYF	TGTGCCAGCAGCCAAGGACTAGCGGGGGGGCCAGATACGCAGTATTTT